These 17 T cell receptor beta chains were all obtained from the same sample, sequenced in a study of OX40 agonist ivuxolimab in advanced cancers. Sequencing was performed with immunoSEQ multiplex PCR; in TCRdb, only in-frame clones are kept and a portion is missing. The table records just under 95,000 clones, around 90% of them present only once. Here the sequenced sample was CD4+ or CD8+ T cells sorted from blood, taken in a trial of the OX40 agonist ivuxolimab. These receptors were obtained from an adult with an advanced solid tumor such as melanoma, head and neck, liver or kidney cancer.

V gene TRBV2 combines with J gene TRBJ1-1; D is undetermined. The CDR3 covers 15 residues. The V gene's germline CDR1 is SNHLY and CDR2 FYNNEI. Trimming left V 5 bases short and J 6 bases short, with 19 bases between. CDR3 DNA: TGTGCCAGCAGTTTCGGGGATCTGGGTAGGGCTGAAGCTTTCTTT. Protein: CASSFGDLGRAEAFF. The complete variable domain, with remaining parts taken from reference TRBV2 and TRBJ1-1, reads EPEVTQTPSHQVTQMGQEVILRCVPISNHLYFYWYRQILGQKVEFLVSFYNNEISEKSEIFDDQFSVERPDGSNFTLKIRSTKLEDSAMYFCASSFGDLGRAEAFFGQGTRLTVV.

This chain uses TRBV10-3 with TRBJ1-1, with D hard to call. This CDR3 comprises 16 residues. Deletions cut 0 bases from V and 3 bases from J, with 14 bases between. The germline CDR1 and CDR2 sequences are ENHRY and SYGVKD. CDR3 nucleotide sequence: TGTGCCATCAGTGAGTCGAACGTCGGGGAGTACACTGAAGCTTTCTTT. This encodes CAISESNVGEYTEAFF.

The chain has TRBV7-2 and TRBJ2-5, with TRBD2 matching 7 bases. Unmatched junction bases numbered 8, after V lost 5 bases and J lost 5 bases. CDR1 and CDR2 (germline): SGHTA, FQGNSA. This CDR3 region has 14 residues. The CDR3 nucleotides are TGTGCCAGCAGCCCCTGGGGGGGAGGCGAGACCCAGTACTTC. It encodes CASSPWGGGETQYF.

The genes are TRBV7-2 and TRBJ2-7; 8 bases are shared with TRBD2. Germline values: CDR1 SGHTA, CDR2 FQGNSA. Unmatched junction bases numbered 12, after V lost 1 base and J lost 1 base. The CDR3 loop spans 18 amino acids. The CDR3 nucleotides read TGTGCCAGCAGCTTAGAGGGAACCAAGCGGGGGCTTTCCTACGAGCAGTACTTC. Amino acid sequence: CASSLEGTKRGLSYEQYF.

V is TRBV4-1 and J is TRBJ1-2, with D hard to call. The CDR3 contains 15 residues. Germline lookup yields CDR1 MGHRA and CDR2 YSYEKL. V lost 0 bases and J 0 bases, leaving 8 bases between the germline ends. CDR3 region: CASSQEEGSNYGYTF. Written as DNA, the CDR3 is TGCGCCAGCAGCCAAGAAGAAGGGTCTAACTATGGCTACACCTTC.

The rearrangement joins TRBV5-8 to TRBJ1-5, with D possibly being TRBD1 (6 bases). V was clipped by 3 bases and J by 4 bases, with 14 bases between them. The CDR3 runs to 15 residues. Germline-derived CDR1 and CDR2 are SGHTS and YDEGEE. CDR3 DNA sequence: TGTGCCAGCAGCTCGCGTTGGGGGCGGAATCAGCCCCAGCATTTT. Translated: CASSSRWGRNQPQHF.

V is TRBV19 and J is TRBJ2-2; 10 bases are shared with TRBD2. V trimming: 5 bases; J trimming: 1 base; junction bases outside the gene matches: 7. CDR3 size: 17 residues. CDR1 is LNHDA, CDR2 SQIVND, per germline (reference sequence). The chain's CDR3 is CASSYMPSGGNTGELFF. In DNA form, the CDR3 reads TGTGCCAGTAGTTATATGCCTAGCGGGGGGAACACCGGGGAGCTGTTTTTT. Full variable domain (rest looked up from reference TRBV19 and TRBJ2-2): DGGITQSPKYLFRKEGQNVTLSCEQNLNHDAMYWYRQDPGQGLRLIYYSQIVNDFQKGDIAEGYSVSREKKESFPLTVTSAQKNPTAFYLCASSYMPSGGNTGELFFGEGSRLTVL.

This clone came up a few times. The chain couples TRBV5-6 to TRBJ2-5; maybe TRBD1 (6 bases). Germline loops: CDR1 SGHDT, CDR2 YYEEEE. V was shortened by 3 bases and J by 2 bases, with 14 bases between the two germline ends. There are 15 residues in the CDR3. In DNA, the CDR3 is TGTGCCAGCAGCTCGCAGCTGGGACAACAAGAGACCCAGTACTTC. It encodes CASSSQLGQQETQYF.

This clone was recorded once. In DNA, the CDR3 is TGTGCCAGCAGCTTAACAGGGGCGAACACCGGGGAGCTGTTTTTT. Translating it yields CASSLTGANTGELFF. V is TRBV7-6 and J is TRBJ2-2, with 7 positions matching TRBD1. From germline, CDR1 is SGHVS and CDR2 FNYEAQ. The CDR3 totals 15 residues. With V trimmed by 2 bases and J by 0 bases, 0 bases remained unmatched.

This clone was seen a single time. The V and J genes are TRBV7-2 and TRBJ2-2; 11 nucleotides line up with TRBD2. V dropped 5 bases and J dropped 4; count of bases not matched to a gene: 6. The CDR3 contains 16 residues. Germline lookup yields CDR1 SGHTA and CDR2 FQGNSA. The CDR3 nucleotides read TGTGCCAGCAGCCGGAAGACTAGCGGGGTCACCGGGGAGCTGTTTTTT. It encodes CASSRKTSGVTGELFF.

This clone was picked up a small number of times. The rearrangement links TRBV7-2 to TRBJ2-5; maybe TRBD1 (6 bases). Germline CDR1 is SGHTA and CDR2 is FQGNSA. The V end was cut by 5 bases, the J end by 1 base, with 11 bases between. The length of the CDR3 is 14 residues. The CDR3: CASSPRQVQETQYF. The DNA of the CDR3 is TGTGCCAGCAGCCCACGACAGGTCCAAGAGACCCAGTACTTC.

The J gene is TRBJ2-7, the V gene TRBV4-2; 13 positions agree with TRBD2. CDR1 and CDR2 from the germline V gene are LGHNA and YNFKEQ. This CDR3 comprises 16 residues. With V trimmed by 1 base and J by 7 bases, 7 bases remained unmatched. The CDR3 nucleotides are TGTGCCAGCAGCCAAGCCCAACTAGCGGGGGGGCAAGAGCAGTACTTC. It is translated as CASSQAQLAGGQEQYF.

This clone has just one count. CDR3 residues: CASSPLVPGETQYF. CDR3 bases: TGTGCCAGCAGCCCCCTGGTCCCGGGGGAGACCCAGTACTTC. The V and J genes are TRBV7-2 and TRBJ2-5; tentative D call: TRBD2 (5 bases). Per germline, CDR1 SGHTA and CDR2 FQGNSA. The V end was cut by 5 bases, the J end by 5 bases, with 15 bases between. The CDR3 has 14 residues. Together with reference TRBV7-2 and TRBJ2-5, the CDR3 gives the full variable domain: GAGVSQSPSNKVTEKGKDVELRCDPISGHTALYWYRQSLGQGLEFLIYFQGNSAPDKSGLPSDRFSAERTGGSVSTLTIQRTQQEDSAVYLCASSPLVPGETQYFGPGTRLLVL.

This chain links TRBV19 with TRBJ2-5; the match to TRBD1 covers 9 bases. The CDR3 runs to 15 residues. CDR1 and CDR2 (germline): LNHDA, SQIVND (reference sequence). V was pared by 4 bases and J by 4 bases, with 7 bases of the junction left unmatched. The CDR3 DNA sequence: TGTGCCAGTAGTAAGACTACAGGGGGCATAGAGACCCAGTACTTC. Its translation: CASSKTTGGIETQYF.

This sequence joins TRBV6-1 and TRBJ1-2; a possible D gene is TRBD1 (6 bases). Germline CDR1 is MNHNS and CDR2 is SASEGT. The CDR3 consists of 15 residues. The V end was cut by 4 bases, the J end by 4 bases, with 16 bases between. This CDR3 is CASSGTAGDIYGYTF. In nucleotides, the CDR3 is TGTGCCAGCAGTGGGACCGCGGGGGACATCTATGGCTACACCTTC.

CDR3 loop: CASSYATVRFGYGYTF. The CDR3 region has the DNA TGTGCCAGCAGCTACGCTACGGTTAGGTTTGGCTATGGCTACACCTTC. This sequence joins TRBV14 and TRBJ1-2; D not resolved. CDR3 size: 16 residues. Germline loops: CDR1 SGHDN, CDR2 FVKESK. V lost 5 bases and J lost 4, with 20 bases in between.

For the CDR3, the DNA is TGTGCCAGCAGCGTAGGGGCGGGGGGGTACAACAATGAGCAGTTCTTC. Translating it yields CASSVGAGGYNNEQFF. This sequence joins TRBV9 and TRBJ2-1, with TRBD2 identical over 9 bases. In germline, CDR1 is SGDLS, CDR2 YYNGEE. This CDR3 is 16 amino acids long. J was trimmed by 5 bases and V by 0 bases; bases with no gene match: 6.